Below, 27 T cell receptor beta chains from the same sample are listed, as sequenced in a study of shared clonotypes between healthy human individuals (dated by TCRdb to 2019 to 2021). Receptor libraries were prepared by the immunoSEQ multiplex PCR assay. TCRdb took over this immuneACCESS table, retaining in-frame rearrangements with V and J assigned. Such tables are incomplete; in checked studies, under half of the missing clones stem from an unresolved V gene, and the remainder is unexplained. The sample table records some 1.1 million clones; around 77% of these occur just once. The ten largest account for over 0.8% of the sample. Input material: memory CD4+ T cells from PBMCs. Sample cell subset or site, as interpreted from the label and publication: CD45RA-negative fraction. The source of these receptors is a man younger than 35 in good health. Some clones in this sample may be carry-over from other donors' samples.

Regarding this clone: Other DNA sequences from this sample encode an identical CDR3 as well. The V gene is TRBV7-9, the J gene TRBJ2-7; TRBD1 matches at 8 bases. The germline CDR1 and CDR2 sequences are SEHNR and FQNEAQ (reference sequence). V shed 3 bases and J 1 base; nucleotides not matched to a gene: 2. This CDR3 region has 14 residues. The CDR3 loop reads CASSLGTGSYEQYF. The CDR3 nucleotides are TGTGCCAGCAGCTTGGGGACAGGATCCTACGAGCAGTACTTC.

The rearrangement joins TRBV5-4 to TRBJ2-1; no clear D. The CDR3 length is 14 residues. Germline CDR1 SGHNT, CDR2 YYREEE (reference sequence). Deletions cut 1 base from V and 5 bases from J, with 10 bases between. The CDR3 sequence: CASSLRPADNEQFF. The CDR3 DNA reads TGTGCCAGCAGCTTGAGGCCAGCTGACAATGAGCAGTTCTTC.

This clone was recorded only once. The chain couples TRBV2 to TRBJ1-3; D might be TRBD1 (5 bases). Germline CDR1 is SNHLY and CDR2 is FYNNEI. V lost 6 bases, J lost 0 bases, and 9 bases lay in between. CDR3 size: 14 residues. This CDR3 is CASSRDFSGNTIYF. The CDR3 nucleotides are TGTGCCAGCAGCCGGGACTTCTCTGGAAACACCATATATTTT.

The V gene is TRBV15, the J gene TRBJ2-1; D call uncertain. CDR3 length: 16 residues. V dropped 0 bases and J dropped 1 base, with 10 bases sitting between them. CDR1 and CDR2 (germline): LNHNV, YYDKDF (reference sequence). CDR3 in amino acids: CATSRDLSVSYNEQFF. In DNA form, the CDR3 reads TGTGCCACCAGCAGAGATCTTTCGGTATCCTACAATGAGCAGTTCTTC.

About this clone: A far larger clone lies a single base away; this is likely a read error. The rearrangement links TRBV7-2 to TRBJ1-1; D unclear. Trimming removed 1 base at V and 1 base at J, with 4 bases between. Germline V gene sequence: CDR1 SGHTA, CDR2 FQGNSA. The CDR3 has 13 residues. The CDR3 coding sequence is TGTGCCAGCAGCTTAGACAAGAACACTGAAGCTTTCTTT. This encodes CASSLDKNTEAFF.

This sequence joins TRBV5-5 and TRBJ2-3; D is undetermined. The CDR3 is made up of 15 amino acids. Germline V gene data show CDR1 as SGHKS and CDR2 as YYEKEE (reference sequence). V gave up 4 bases and J gave up 2 bases, with 14 bases separating them. CDR3 sequence: CASSHTHDPTDTQYF. The CDR3, as DNA: TGTGCCAGCAGCCACACGCATGACCCCACAGATACGCAGTATTTT.

The chain has TRBV10-3 and TRBJ1-1, with D perhaps TRBD1 (5 bases). The germline V and J ends were trimmed by 6 bases and 3 bases, with 23 bases remaining between them. This CDR3 has 17 amino acids. CDR1 is ENHRY, CDR2 SYGVKD, per germline. In DNA, the CDR3 is TGTGCCATCAGAGACCTTGCAGGAGGTTTGGGGGACACTGAAGCTTTCTTT. Its translation: CAIRDLAGGLGDTEAFF.

Concerning this clone: Other nucleotide sequences from this sample produce the same CDR3. The chain employs TRBV18 and TRBJ1-1; D call uncertain. V lost 2 bases and J 2 bases, leaving 6 bases between the germline ends. The CDR3 covers 13 residues. Germline V CDR1 and CDR2: KGHSH, LQKENI. CDR3 DNA sequence: TGTGCCAGCTCACCAAGGCAAAACACTGAAGCTTTCTTT. The encoded protein is CASSPRQNTEAFF. The whole variable domain, remainder taken from reference TRBV18 and TRBJ1-1, is NAGVMQNPRHLVRRRGQEARLRCSPMKGHSHVYWYRQLPEEGLKFMVYLQKENIIDESGMPKERFSAEFPKEGPSILRIQQVVRGDSAAYFCASSPRQNTEAFFGQGTRLTVV.

The V gene is TRBV10-1, the J gene TRBJ1-5, with D hard to call. V shed 3 bases and J shed 2 bases, with 5 bases lying between them. Germline loops: CDR1 WNHNN, CDR2 SYGVQD (reference sequence). The CDR3 has 13 amino acids. CDR3 in DNA: TGCGCCAGCAGTGAACACGGCAATCAGCCCCAGCATTTT. It is translated as CASSEHGNQPQHF.

This chain connects TRBV28 to TRBJ2-5; D not certain. This CDR3 comprises 14 residues. The germline V gene has CDR1 MDHEN and CDR2 SYDVKM. V lost 4 bases to trimming and J lost 4 bases, with 13 bases between them. The CDR3 loop is CASSSPLTRETQYF. CDR3 in DNA: TGTGCCAGCAGTTCCCCGCTTACGAGAGAGACCCAGTACTTC.

CDR3 in amino acids: CASSSGTGRGEQYF. For the CDR3, the DNA is TGTGCCAGCAGCTCTGGGACAGGCCGAGGCGAGCAGTACTTC. The V call is TRBV14, the J call TRBJ2-7; 8 positions agree with TRBD1. Germline lookup yields CDR1 SGHDN and CDR2 FVKESK. The V gene end was trimmed by 5 bases and the J gene end by 6 bases; junction bases not matched to a gene: 9. The CDR3 runs to 14 residues.

The chain has TRBV5-6 and TRBJ1-1; D uncertain. The ends were cut back, 4 bases at V and 4 bases at J, with 17 bases in the middle. Germline loops: CDR1 SGHDT, CDR2 YYEEEE. This CDR3 contains 15 residues. CDR3 protein: CASSRVGGLRTEAFF. Here the CDR3 DNA reads TGTGCCAGCAGCCGGGTTGGCGGGTTGCGCACTGAAGCTTTCTTT.

This clone was observed a handful of times. CDR3 DNA sequence: TGTGCCAGCAGTTCGTGGGTAGCGGGAGGGCAAGATACGCAGTATTTT. This codes for CASSSWVAGGQDTQYF. The rearrangement joins TRBV28 to TRBJ2-3; TRBD2 matches at 11 bases. CDR3 size: 16 residues. V lost 4 bases, J lost 5 bases, and 8 bases stayed unmatched. Germline V gives CDR1 MDHEN, CDR2 SYDVKM.

V gene TRBV5-4 combines with J gene TRBJ2-3; 7 bases agree with TRBD2. Losses at the gene ends were 3 bases for V and 2 bases for J; bases not matched to a gene: 12. Germline CDR1 and CDR2: SGHNT and YYREEE (reference sequence). The CDR3 has 17 residues. CDR3 nucleotide sequence: TGTGCCAGCAGCTCCGCCCTAGGGGCGGGAGACACAGATACGCAGTATTTT. It encodes CASSSALGAGDTDTQYF. The full variable domain, with the rest looked up from reference TRBV5-4 and TRBJ2-3, is ETGVTQSPTHLIKTRGQQVTLRCSSQSGHNTVSWYQQALGQGPQFIFQYYREEENGRGNFPPRFSGLQFPNYSSELNVNALELDDSALYLCASSSALGAGDTDTQYFGPGTRLTVL.

The V gene is TRBV6-1, the J gene TRBJ2-7, with D uncertain. The V gene's germline CDR1 is MNHNS and CDR2 SASEGT. Trimming took 3 bases from V and 3 from J, leaving 12 bases between them. The CDR3 totals 14 residues. DNA for the CDR3: TGTGCCAGCAGTGAGCACAGCGCCCGCTACGAGCAGTACTTC. Translation gives CASSEHSARYEQYF.

Regarding this clone: Other nucleotide sequences from this sample produce the same CDR3. The chain recombines TRBV5-1 with TRBJ1-4; 10 bases match TRBD1. The length of the CDR3 is 14 residues. In germline, CDR1 is SGHRS, CDR2 YFSETQ. V was pared by 4 bases and J by 8 bases, with 5 bases of the junction left unmatched. The CDR3 DNA reads as TGCGCCAGCAGCCGTGGACAGGGGGACGAAAAACTGTTTTTT. It yields the protein CASSRGQGDEKLFF.

The CDR3 DNA follows: TGTGCCAGCAGCTCGGACACCCAAGAGACCCAGTACTTC. Translated, it gives CASSSDTQETQYF. This chain joins TRBV5-6 and TRBJ2-5; possible D gene TRBD1, 5 bases. V was trimmed by 3 bases and J by 1 base, leaving 7 bases between them. The CDR3 consists of 13 residues. Germline lookup yields CDR1 SGHDT and CDR2 YYEEEE. The full variable domain, rest sourced from reference TRBV5-6 and TRBJ2-5, is DAGVTQSPTHLIKTRGQQVTLRCSPKSGHDTVSWYQQALGQGPQFIFQYYEEEERQRGNFPDRFSGHQFPNYSSELNVNALLLGDSALYLCASSSDTQETQYFGPGTRLLVL.

The chain has TRBV4-1 and TRBJ1-2; perhaps TRBD1 as D (5 bases). The CDR3 has 13 amino acids. Germline assignment: CDR1 MGHRA and CDR2 YSYEKL. The V end lost 4 bases, the J end lost 6 bases, and 12 bases lay between the germline ends. Written as DNA, the CDR3 is TGCGCCAGCAGCCCCCGGGACGGTAATGGCTACACCTTC. Translated, it gives CASSPRDGNGYTF.

In its sample, this clone was seen a few times. The V and J genes are TRBV6-6 and TRBJ1-1, with D tentatively TRBD1 (5 bases). V was pared by 3 bases and J by 3 bases, with 11 bases between. CDR1 MNHNY and CDR2 SVGAGI come from the germline V gene (reference sequence). CDR3 length: 14 amino acids. This CDR3 reads CASSYDSGYTEAFF. CDR3 nucleotides: TGTGCCAGCAGTTATGACAGCGGGTACACTGAAGCTTTCTTT.

V gene TRBV7-9 combines with J gene TRBJ2-6, with 7 nucleotides matching TRBD2. Germline assignment: CDR1 SEHNR and CDR2 FQNEAQ (reference sequence). Trimming removed 1 base from V and 0 bases from J; junction bases left unmatched: 9. The CDR3 is 19 amino acids. CDR3 DNA sequence: TGTGCCAGCAGCTTAGTCTCGCTAGCGGTTGGCTCTGGGGCCAACGTCCTGACTTTC. Protein product: CASSLVSLAVGSGANVLTF.

The rearrangement links TRBV7-9 to TRBJ2-5, with a tentative D call TRBD2 (5 bases). With 0 bases removed from V and 7 bases from J, the gap between germline ends came to 9 bases. The CDR3 covers 13 residues. From germline, CDR1 is SEHNR and CDR2 FQNEAQ (reference sequence). The CDR3 bases are TGTGCCAGCAGCTTAGCGGGAGTGGGGACCCAGTACTTC. Residues: CASSLAGVGTQYF.

As for this clone: Other DNA sequences of this sample code for an identical CDR3. This chain connects TRBV30 to TRBJ2-5; no clear D gene. Trimming shortened V by 0 bases and J by 3 bases, and 2 bases separated the two germline ends. The CDR3 extends over 11 amino acids. Germline lookup yields CDR1 GTSNPN and CDR2 SVGIG (reference sequence). CDR3 DNA: TGTGCCTGGAGTGTCAAAGAGACCCAGTACTTC. It codes for CAWSVKETQYF.

The chain employs TRBV28 and TRBJ2-5, with 11 bases that match TRBD1. The V gene's germline CDR1 is MDHEN and CDR2 SYDVKM. This CDR3 region has 19 residues. V shed 5 bases, J shed 7 bases, and the junction held 21 bases outside the gene matches. The chain's CDR3 is CASSVAGTGGGTPTGTQYF. CDR3 in DNA: TGTGCCAGCAGTGTAGCCGGGACAGGGGGTGGGACGCCGACGGGGACCCAGTACTTC.

Only one count was recorded for this clone. This chain links TRBV18 with TRBJ1-3; tentatively, D is TRBD1 (5 bases). Germline assignment: CDR1 KGHSH and CDR2 LQKENI. The CDR3 has 15 residues. Deletions cut 2 bases from V and 4 bases from J, with 12 bases between. The CDR3 is CASSPSGLGGNTIYF. CDR3 DNA: TGTGCCAGCTCACCATCAGGGCTAGGCGGAAACACCATATATTTT.

The V and J genes are TRBV18 and TRBJ2-2; D unresolved. V was pared by 1 base and J by 2 bases, with 8 bases between. The CDR3 extends over 15 amino acids. CDR1 and CDR2 from the germline V gene are KGHSH and LQKENI. CDR3 in amino acids: CASSPLGVNTGELFF. The CDR3 DNA reads TGTGCCAGCTCACCACTAGGAGTAAACACCGGGGAGCTGTTTTTT. Based on the CDR3 plus reference TRBV18 and TRBJ2-2, the full variable domain is NAGVMQNPRHLVRRRGQEARLRCSPMKGHSHVYWYRQLPEEGLKFMVYLQKENIIDESGMPKERFSAEFPKEGPSILRIQQVVRGDSAAYFCASSPLGVNTGELFFGEGSRLTVL.

Here the CDR3 reads CASSPRQEREKLFF. CDR3 bases: TGTGCCAGCAGCCCCAGACAGGAGCGGGAAAAACTGTTTTTT. This chain links TRBV4-2 with TRBJ1-4; D perhaps matches TRBD1 (6 bases). The CDR3 totals 14 residues. Germline-derived CDR1 and CDR2 are LGHNA and YNFKEQ. Trimming pared 4 bases from V and 8 bases from J, leaving 14 bases between.

The sample holds a few counts of this clone. This sequence joins TRBV27 and TRBJ2-1; D possibly corresponds to TRBD2 (5 bases). Germline assignment: CDR1 MNHEY and CDR2 SMNVEV (reference sequence). V lost 6 bases to trimming and J lost 0 bases, with 12 bases between them. This CDR3 has 15 residues. The CDR3 DNA sequence: TGTGCCAGCAGCTTAGCGCTAAACTCCTACAATGAGCAGTTCTTC. Its translation: CASSLALNSYNEQFF.